The entry below describes one TCR beta chain. Every participating donor contributed about 10 milliliters of peripheral blood through a draw. The data stem from a study of blood T cells in healthy people across ages. A second PCR of about 7 to 12 cycles used a sample-barcoded 5' primer and a J-beta primer mix. TCRdb reanalysed the 5' RACE reads using MiXCR and keeps one entry per CDR3 protein. The sample lists around 650,000 distinct CDR3 sequences, approximately 40% occurring once. The CDR3 runs to 18 residues. The germline CDR1 and CDR2 sequences are MNHNS and SASEGT. The trim removed 6 bases at V and 3 bases at J, leaving 14 bases unmatched.

The chain uses TRBV6-1 and TRBJ2-3; the match to TRBD2 covers 11 bases. The sequence came from an elderly man in good health. Sequences were obtained from blood. CDR3 DNA: TGTGCCAGCAGCCCGGGAGTAGCGGGAGGGCCAGTGACAGATACGCAGTATTTT. Translation gives CASSPGVAGGPVTDTQYF.